One sample yielded the 6 T cell receptor beta chains listed below, sequenced in a study of blood T cell repertoires in COVID-19. TCRdb's table, derived via immunoSEQ multiplex PCR, lists solely in-frame clones and lacks some. The repertoire consists of 150,000 to 200,000 clones, with about 88% occurring once and the leading ten covering more than 6.5%. The specimen sequenced was PBMCs or T cells enriched from blood (not recorded which). These receptors all stem from a woman between 45 and 60 years old who had recovered from COVID-19.

The J gene is TRBJ1-1, the V gene TRBV6-5; TRBD1 matches 8 bases. Germline loops: CDR1 MNHEY, CDR2 SVGAGI. The CDR3 covers 14 residues. V was pared by 2 bases and J by 6 bases, with 5 bases of the junction left unmatched. CDR3 nucleotides: TGTGCCAGCAGTTACCAGGGGGCGGCTTCTGAAGCTTTCTTT. Amino acid sequence: CASSYQGAASEAFF.

This clone appeared many times. The V and J genes are TRBV27 and TRBJ1-5; weak D call: TRBD1 (5 bases). The CDR3 runs 15 residues. From germline, CDR1 is MNHEY and CDR2 SMNVEV (reference sequence). Trimming cost V 5 bases and J 8 bases, with 19 bases left between them. The CDR3 is CASSPSWGGNEPQHF. CDR3 nucleotide sequence: TGTGCCAGCAGTCCCTCCTGGGGGGGGAATGAGCCCCAGCATTTT.

This chain links TRBV29-1 with TRBJ2-1, with D perhaps TRBD1 (5 bases). Germline V lookup: CDR1 SQVTM, CDR2 ANQGSEA. CDR3 length: 13 residues. The V and J ends lost 3 bases and 3 bases respectively, with 9 bases between them. CDR3: CSVDGANYNEQFF. DNA of the CDR3: TGCAGCGTTGATGGGGCCAACTACAATGAGCAGTTCTTC.

The chain links TRBV5-6 to TRBJ2-7, with D unresolved. Trimming cost V 1 base and J 0 bases, with 5 bases left between them. This CDR3 has 13 residues. Germline V gives CDR1 SGHDT, CDR2 YYEEEE. CDR3 protein: CASSLLASYEQYF. The CDR3 coding sequence is TGTGCCAGCAGCTTGTTGGCCTCCTACGAGCAGTACTTC.

This chain connects TRBV7-9 to TRBJ1-4, with a tentative D call TRBD1 (5 bases). Trimming took off 1 base at V and 5 bases at J, with 11 bases between the two ends. Germline loops: CDR1 SEHNR, CDR2 FQNEAQ (reference sequence). This CDR3 spans 15 amino acids. The CDR3 loop reads CASSLDSGGNEKLFF. The CDR3, as DNA: TGTGCCAGCAGCTTAGATTCGGGGGGGAATGAAAAACTGTTTTTT.

V usage is TRBV27 and J usage is TRBJ2-1, with TRBD1 matching over 7 bases. After removal of 1 base from V and 2 bases from J, the junction contained 2 bases not matched to a gene. Germline CDR1 reads MNHEY; CDR2 reads SMNVEV (reference sequence). The CDR3 sequence is 15 residues long. The CDR3 DNA follows: TGTGCCAGCAGTTTATACAGGGGTGCCTACAATGAGCAGTTCTTC. Protein product: CASSLYRGAYNEQFF.